Listed here is a single TCR beta chain. The sample is drawn from a study of cytomegalovirus exposure and HLA in healthy donors. Study-level information: The 95 million to 120 million unique TCR beta sequences, from roughly 170 million T cells, were found by an earlier analysis.

Amplification used 60 Vbeta primers and 13 Jbeta primers. Only in-frame clones appear in the TCRdb table, and some are missing; sequencing was by immunoSEQ multiplex PCR. Of more than 85,000 clones in the sample, over 55% are singletons; the top ten hold just under 6.5%. V lost 4 bases to trimming and J lost 4 bases, with 19 bases between them. Per the germline V gene, CDR1 is MGHRA and CDR2 is YSYEKL. The CDR3 runs to 16 residues. This receptor was obtained from a woman in her thirties in good health and CMV-seronegative. Sample: PBMCs. V usage is TRBV4-1 and J usage is TRBJ1-2, with unresolved D. CDR3 bases: TGCGCCAGCAGCCTAGACTCGGAGGAGGCCCTCTATGGCTACACCTTC. Its protein is CASSLDSEEALYGYTF.